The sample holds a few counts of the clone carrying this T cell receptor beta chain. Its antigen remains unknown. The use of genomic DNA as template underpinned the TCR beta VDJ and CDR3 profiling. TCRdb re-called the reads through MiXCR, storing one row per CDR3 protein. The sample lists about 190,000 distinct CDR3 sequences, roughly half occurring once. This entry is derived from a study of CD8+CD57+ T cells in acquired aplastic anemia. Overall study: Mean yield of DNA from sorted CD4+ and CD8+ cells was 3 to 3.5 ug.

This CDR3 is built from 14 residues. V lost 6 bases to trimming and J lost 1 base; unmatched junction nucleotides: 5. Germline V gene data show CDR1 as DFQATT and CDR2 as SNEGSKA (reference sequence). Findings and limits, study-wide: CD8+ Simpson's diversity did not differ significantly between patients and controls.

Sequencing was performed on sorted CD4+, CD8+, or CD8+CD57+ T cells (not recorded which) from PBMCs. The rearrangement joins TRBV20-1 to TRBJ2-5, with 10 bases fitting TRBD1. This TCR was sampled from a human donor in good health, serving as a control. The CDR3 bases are TGCAGTGCGTCGGGACAGGGGCCCCAAGAGACCCAGTACTTC. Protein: CSASGQGPQETQYF.